This T cell receptor (beta chain) is drawn from a study of CXCR3-negative and CXCR3-positive naive CD8 T cells. Study information: Sequencing brought in 130 million or so TRB reads altogether, and each library got about 1.5 +/- 0.3 million.

Subsets of CD8+ T cells were each sorted in triplicate at 300,000 cells apiece. Findings and limits, study-wide: For memory CD8+ cells diversity was much lower, but both naive subsets had comparably high diversity.

As regards this clonotype: The antigen is unknown.

Looked up from germline, CDR1 is LNHNV and CDR2 is YYDKDF (reference sequence). CDR3 length: 17 residues. TRB cDNA was prepared as libraries by UMI-labeled 5' RACE. TCRdb re-called the 5' RACE reads; one entry per CDR3 protein, DNA not given. With tens of thousands of distinct CDR3 sequences in the sample, the ten largest clones hold under 25%. The chain employs TRBV15 and TRBJ2-7; TCRdb proposes TRBD2, but this gene call is untestable without DNA. The source of this sequence is a human donor in good health. Some clones in this sample may be carry-over from other donors' samples. The sequencing sample was made of memory CD8+ T cells from blood. CDR3 amino acids: CATSEYGAGREAYEQYF.